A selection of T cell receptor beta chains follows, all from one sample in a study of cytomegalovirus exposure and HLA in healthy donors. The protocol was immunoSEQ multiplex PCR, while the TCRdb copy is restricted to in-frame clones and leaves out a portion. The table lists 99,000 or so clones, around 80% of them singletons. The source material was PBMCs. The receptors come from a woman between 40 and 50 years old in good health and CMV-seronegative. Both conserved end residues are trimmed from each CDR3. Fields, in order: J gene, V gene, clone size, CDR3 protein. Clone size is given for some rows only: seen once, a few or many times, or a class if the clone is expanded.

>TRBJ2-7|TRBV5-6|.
ASSSGPDYIYEQY
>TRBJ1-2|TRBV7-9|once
ASSLAFRDRGLFDYGYT
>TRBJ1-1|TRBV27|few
ASSSSFTGVPTEAF
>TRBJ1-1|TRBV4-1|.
ASSHSGRTEAF
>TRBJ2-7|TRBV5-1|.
ASSLEAGTYEQY
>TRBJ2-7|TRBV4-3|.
ASSQLVGQEYEQY
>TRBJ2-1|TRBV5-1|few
ASSSEALDYNEQF
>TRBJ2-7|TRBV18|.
ASSQSGNYEQY
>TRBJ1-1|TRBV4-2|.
ASSLGLTVNTEAF
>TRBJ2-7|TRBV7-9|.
ASSQTGLWHEQY
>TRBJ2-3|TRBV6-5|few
ASSSTLAGYTDTQY
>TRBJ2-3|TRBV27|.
ASSGVLADTQY
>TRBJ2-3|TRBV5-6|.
ASSTSGRATDTQY
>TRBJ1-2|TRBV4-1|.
ASRETAQPGGYT
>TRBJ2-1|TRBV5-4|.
ASSLGGASPGIEQF
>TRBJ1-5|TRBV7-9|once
ASSSGTVPFSNQPQH
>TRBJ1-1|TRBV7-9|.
ASSLGSTSFAEAF
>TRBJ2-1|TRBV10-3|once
AIRGGTGTGNPF
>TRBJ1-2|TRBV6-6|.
ASSYSRVSYGYT
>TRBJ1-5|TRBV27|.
ASSSVSFDRGRQPQH
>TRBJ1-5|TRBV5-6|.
ASSTSGGTQPQH
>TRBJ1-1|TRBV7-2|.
ASSGTAMNTEAF
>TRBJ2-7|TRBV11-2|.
ASSSPPRPREQY
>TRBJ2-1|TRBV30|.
AWSGTRPGEQF
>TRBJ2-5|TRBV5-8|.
ASSHTAGQETQY
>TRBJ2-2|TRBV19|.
ASRSQGLANTGELF
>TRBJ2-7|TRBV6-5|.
ASTTTGLVGYEQY
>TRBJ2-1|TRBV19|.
ASRPGTVNEQF
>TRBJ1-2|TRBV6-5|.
ASSPSDRLSYT
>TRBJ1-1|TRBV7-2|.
ASSPAA
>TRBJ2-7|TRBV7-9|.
ASSLQLYEQY
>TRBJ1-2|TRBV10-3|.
AISNSGTYT
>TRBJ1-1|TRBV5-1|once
ASSHQGHTEAF
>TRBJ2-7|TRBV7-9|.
ASSLAETYEQY
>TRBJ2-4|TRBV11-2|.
ASSLWEGSRNIQY
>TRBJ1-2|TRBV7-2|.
ASSLLGQVYGYT
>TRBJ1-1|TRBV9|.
ASSLIGQGDTEAF
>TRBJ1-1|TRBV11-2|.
ASSPRQGGVNTEAF
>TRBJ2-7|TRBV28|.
ASTQQGAAYEQY
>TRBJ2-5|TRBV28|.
ASRRTGGMETQY
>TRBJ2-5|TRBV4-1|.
ASSQGILDRQETQY
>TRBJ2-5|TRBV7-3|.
ASSPRTGGLETQY
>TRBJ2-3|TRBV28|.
ASATGEFGTDTQY
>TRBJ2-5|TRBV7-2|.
ASSLASPGTGLETQY